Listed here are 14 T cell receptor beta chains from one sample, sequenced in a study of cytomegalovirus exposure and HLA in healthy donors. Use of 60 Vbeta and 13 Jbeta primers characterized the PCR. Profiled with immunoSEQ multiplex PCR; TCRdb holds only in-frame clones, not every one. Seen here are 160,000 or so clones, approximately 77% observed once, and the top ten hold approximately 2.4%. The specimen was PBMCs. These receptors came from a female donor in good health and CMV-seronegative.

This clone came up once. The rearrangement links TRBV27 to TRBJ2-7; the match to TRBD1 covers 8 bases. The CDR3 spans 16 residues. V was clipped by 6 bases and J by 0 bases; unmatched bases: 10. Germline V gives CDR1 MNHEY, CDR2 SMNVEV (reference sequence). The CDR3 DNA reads TGTGCCAGCAGACGTACAACAGGGGGGAGCTCCTACGAGCAGTACTTC. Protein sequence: CASRRTTGGSSYEQYF.

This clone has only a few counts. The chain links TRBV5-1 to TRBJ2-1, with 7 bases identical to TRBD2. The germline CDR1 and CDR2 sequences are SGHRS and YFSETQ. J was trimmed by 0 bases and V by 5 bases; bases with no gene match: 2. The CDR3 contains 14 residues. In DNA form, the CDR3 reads TGCGCCAGCAGGGCTAGCGGCTCCTACAATGAGCAGTTCTTC. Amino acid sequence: CASRASGSYNEQFF.

The CDR3 sequence: CASSYSVATQYF. CDR3 nucleotide sequence: TGTGCCAGCAGTTACTCGGTGGCGACCCAGTACTTC. The rearrangement links TRBV6-6 to TRBJ2-5; no clear D gene. This CDR3 is 12 amino acids long. Trimming removed 0 bases from V and 7 bases from J, with 6 bases in between. Germline-derived CDR1 and CDR2 are MNHNY and SVGAGI (reference sequence).

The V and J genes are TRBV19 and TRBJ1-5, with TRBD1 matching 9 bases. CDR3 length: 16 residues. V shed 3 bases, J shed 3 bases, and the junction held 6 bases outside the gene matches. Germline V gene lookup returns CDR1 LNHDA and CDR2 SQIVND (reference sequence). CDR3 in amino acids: CASSIRGQGFNQPQHF. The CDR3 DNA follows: TGTGCCAGTAGTATTAGGGGACAGGGCTTCAATCAGCCCCAGCATTTT.

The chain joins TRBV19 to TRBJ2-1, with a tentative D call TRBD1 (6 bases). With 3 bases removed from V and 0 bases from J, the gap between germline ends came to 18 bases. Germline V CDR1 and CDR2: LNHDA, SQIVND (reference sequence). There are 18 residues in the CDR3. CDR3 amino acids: CASSMRQGKGSSYNEQFF. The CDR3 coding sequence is TGTGCCAGTAGTATGAGGCAGGGGAAAGGGAGCTCCTACAATGAGCAGTTCTTC.

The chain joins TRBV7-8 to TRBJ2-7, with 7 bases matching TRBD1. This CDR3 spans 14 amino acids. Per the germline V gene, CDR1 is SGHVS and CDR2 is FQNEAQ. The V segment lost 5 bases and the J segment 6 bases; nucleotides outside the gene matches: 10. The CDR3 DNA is TGTGCCAGCAGCCAGGCCCAATACAGGGGCGAGCAGTACTTC. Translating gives CASSQAQYRGEQYF.

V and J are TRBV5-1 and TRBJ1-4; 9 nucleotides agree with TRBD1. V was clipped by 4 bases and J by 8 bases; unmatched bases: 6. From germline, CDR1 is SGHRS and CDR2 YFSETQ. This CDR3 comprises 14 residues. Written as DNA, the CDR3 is TGCGCCAGCAGCGAGGGACAGGGACCCGAAAAACTGTTTTTT. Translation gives CASSEGQGPEKLFF.

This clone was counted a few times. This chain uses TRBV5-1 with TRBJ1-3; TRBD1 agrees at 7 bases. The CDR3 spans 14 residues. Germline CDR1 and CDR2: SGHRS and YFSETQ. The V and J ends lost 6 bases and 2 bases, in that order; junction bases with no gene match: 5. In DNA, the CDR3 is TGCGCCAGCACCTGGGACAGAACTGGAAACACCATATATTTT. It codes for CASTWDRTGNTIYF.

Written as DNA, the CDR3 is TGCAGTGCCCCGGGTCCCTACGAGCAGTACTTC. This encodes CSAPGPYEQYF. This chain uses TRBV20-1 with TRBJ2-7; no clear D. The germline V gene encodes CDR1 DFQATT and CDR2 SNEGSKA (reference sequence). V lost 6 bases and J lost 2, with 8 bases in between. The CDR3 is made up of 11 amino acids.

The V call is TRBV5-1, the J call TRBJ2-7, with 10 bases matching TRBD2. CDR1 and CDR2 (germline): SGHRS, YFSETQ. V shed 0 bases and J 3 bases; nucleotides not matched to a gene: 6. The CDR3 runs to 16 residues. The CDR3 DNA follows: TGCGCCAGCAGCTTGGGGCTAGCGGGAGCTATCTACGAGCAGTACTTC. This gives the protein CASSLGLAGAIYEQYF. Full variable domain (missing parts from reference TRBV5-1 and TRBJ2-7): KAGVTQTPRYLIKTRGQQVTLSCSPISGHRSVSWYQQTPGQGLQFLFEYFSETQRNKGNFPGRFSGRQFSNSRSEMNVSTLELGDSALYLCASSLGLAGAIYEQYFGPGTRLTVT.

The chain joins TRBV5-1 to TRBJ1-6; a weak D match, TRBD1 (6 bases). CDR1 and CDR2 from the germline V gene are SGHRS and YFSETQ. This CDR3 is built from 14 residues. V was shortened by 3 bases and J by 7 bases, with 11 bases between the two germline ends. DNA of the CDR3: TGCGCCAGCAGCTCACAGGGTCCGAATTCACCCCTCCACTTT. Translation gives CASSSQGPNSPLHF.

The CDR3 reads CASRETGGTGNTIYF. As DNA, the CDR3 is TGCGCCAGCAGGGAAACAGGGGGAACTGGAAACACCATATATTTT. The V gene is TRBV10-2, the J gene TRBJ1-3, with 8 nucleotides matching TRBD1. The V segment lost 6 bases and the J segment 2 bases; nucleotides outside the gene matches: 6. The CDR3 length is 15 residues. CDR1 is WSHSY and CDR2 is SAAADI in the germline V gene.

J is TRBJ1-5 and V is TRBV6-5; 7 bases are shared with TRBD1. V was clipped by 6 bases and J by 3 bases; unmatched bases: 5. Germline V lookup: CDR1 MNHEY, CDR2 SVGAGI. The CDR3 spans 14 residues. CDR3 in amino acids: CASSEGQNNQPQHF. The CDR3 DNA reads TGTGCCAGCAGCGAGGGACAGAACAATCAGCCCCAGCATTTT.

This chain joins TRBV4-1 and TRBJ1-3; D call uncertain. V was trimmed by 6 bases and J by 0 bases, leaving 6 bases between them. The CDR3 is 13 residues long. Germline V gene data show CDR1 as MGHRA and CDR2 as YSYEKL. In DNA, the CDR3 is TGCGCCAGCAGTAGCTCCTCTGGAAACACCATATATTTT. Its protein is CASSSSSGNTIYF.